Described below is a single T cell receptor beta chain sequence and its context. The antigen it recognizes is unknown. Qualities for individual bases were not recorded, and no much larger clone is one base off. The library was prepared using the immunoSEQ multiplex PCR assay. TCRdb retrieved this table from immuneACCESS and kept in-frame rearrangements only. Not all clones are present; in checked studies, unresolved V genes account for under half, and no reason is known for the remainder. The sample has fewer than 70,000 clones on record, about nine tenths of them singletons. The top ten hold 1.4% of the sample. This sample is part of a study of T cell changes during pregnancy in multiple sclerosis (dated by TCRdb to about 2019). With respect to the entire study: Changes in the T cell repertoire over the course of pregnancy were examined in this study in women with multiple sclerosis.

CDR1 and CDR2, per the germline V gene (reference sequence), are MNHEY and SMNVEV. From the cysteine up to the phenylalanine, the CDR3 has a length of 19 residues. Just the 57-base CDR3 DNA is kept, in frame starting at base 1. After removal of 10 bases from V and 0 bases from J, the junction retains 14 bases not matched to a gene. The sequences come from peripheral blood, collected in the second trimester of pregnancy. This clonotype originated in a female donor with multiple sclerosis, enrolled in a pregnancy study. The sequence joins TRBV27 to TRBJ2-6, and 11 junction bases match TRBD2. The CDR3 protein sequence reads: CATRALAGGIHSGANVLTF. The DNA reads TGTGCCACCAGAGCCCTAGCGGGAGGCATACACTCTGGGGCCAACGTCCTGACTTTC.